This T cell receptor beta chain comes out of a study of T cells in Graves' hyperthyroidism and ophthalmopathy. This clonotype was counted at least ten times. RNA transcripts gave rise to amplified TCR beta CDR3 regions. Researchers ran a first-round RT-PCR on the TCR CDR3 using the HTBI primer set. MiXCR, run by TCRdb on the multiplex PCR reads, gives a single entry per CDR3 protein. The top ten hold roughly 31% of the sample, which has just under 750,000 distinct CDR3 sequences, 35% seen once. Sequenced material: blood. The clonotype was recovered from a woman between 35 and 50 years old with Graves' hyperthyroidism.

The CDR3 region is CASRTDSGNTIYF. The DNA of the CDR3 is TGTGCCAGCAGGACAGACTCTGGAAACACCATATATTTT. This chain connects TRBV7-2 to TRBJ1-3, with D possibly TRBD1 on 5 matching bases. The CDR3 has 13 residues. CDR1 and CDR2 (germline): SGHTA, FQGNSA. With 6 bases removed from V and 0 bases from J, the gap between germline ends came to 6 bases.